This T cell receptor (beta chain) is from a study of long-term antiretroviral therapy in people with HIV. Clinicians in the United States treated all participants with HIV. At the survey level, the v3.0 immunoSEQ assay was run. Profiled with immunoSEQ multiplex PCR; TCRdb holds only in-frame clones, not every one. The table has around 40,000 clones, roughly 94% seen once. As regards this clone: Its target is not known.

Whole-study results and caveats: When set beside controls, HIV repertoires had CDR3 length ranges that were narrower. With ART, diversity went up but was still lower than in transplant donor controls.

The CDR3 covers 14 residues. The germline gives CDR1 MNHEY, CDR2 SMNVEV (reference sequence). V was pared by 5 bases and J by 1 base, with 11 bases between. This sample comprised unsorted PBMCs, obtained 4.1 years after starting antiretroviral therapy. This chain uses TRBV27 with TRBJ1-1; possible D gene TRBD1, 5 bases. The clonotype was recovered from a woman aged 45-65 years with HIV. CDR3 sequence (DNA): TGTGCCAGCAGTCCACGGGGCCAGAACACTGAAGCTTTCTTT. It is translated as CASSPRGQNTEAFF.